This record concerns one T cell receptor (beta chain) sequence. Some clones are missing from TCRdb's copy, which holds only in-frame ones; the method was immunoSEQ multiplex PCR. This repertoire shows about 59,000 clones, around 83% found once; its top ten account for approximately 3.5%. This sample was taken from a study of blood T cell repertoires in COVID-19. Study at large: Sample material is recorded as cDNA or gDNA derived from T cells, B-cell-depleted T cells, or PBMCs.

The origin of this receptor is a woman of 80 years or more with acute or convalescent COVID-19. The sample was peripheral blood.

For the CDR3, the DNA is TGTGCCAGCAGTCCAATACAGGGTTTTTATGGCTACACCTTC. Protein: CASSPIQGFYGYTF. The chain has TRBV9 and TRBJ1-2, with a weak D call TRBD1 (6 bases). The CDR3 runs 14 residues. Between the trimmed V and J ends, which lost 5 bases and 5 bases, there was a span of 16 bases. Germline CDR1 SGDLS, CDR2 YYNGEE.